The 20 T cell receptor beta chains presented below share a single source sample, sequenced in a study of metastatic and nonmetastatic thyroid tumors. TCRdb redid the clone calls on the PCR reads using MiXCR. The repertoire holds roughly 40,000 clones, with roughly a sixth as singletons. Each patient came to thyroid surgery without any prior treatment (of any kind). Material for sequencing was blood. These receptors were taken from a female donor with papillary thyroid cancer or a benign thyroid nodule (not recorded which). Some clones in this sample may be carry-over from other donors' samples.

The J gene is TRBJ2-5, the V gene TRBV27; D gene ambiguous. Germline CDR1 and CDR2: MNHEY and SMNVEV (reference sequence). V was shortened by 8 bases and J by 5 bases, with 21 bases between the two germline ends. The length of the CDR3 is 15 residues. CDR3 amino acids: CASGTRTPKRETQYF. Here the CDR3 DNA reads TGTGCCAGCGGTACCAGGACCCCGAAGAGGGAGACCCAGTACTTC.

The sample holds many counts of this clone. This chain connects TRBV6-1 to TRBJ2-1; weak D call: TRBD2 (5 bases). Germline V gives CDR1 MNHNS, CDR2 SASEGT. The CDR3 totals 13 residues. V gave up 5 bases and J gave up 3 bases, with 8 bases separating them. The CDR3 DNA follows: TGTGCCAGCAGTTCGAGCGGCTACAATGAGCAGTTCTTC. It yields the protein CASSSSGYNEQFF.

The sample holds many counts of this clone. The V call is TRBV5-5, the J call TRBJ1-5; D is perhaps TRBD1 (5 bases). The CDR3 has 16 residues. Germline V gene sequence: CDR1 SGHKS, CDR2 YYEKEE (reference sequence). Trimming left V 4 bases short and J 4 bases short, with 18 bases between. CDR3 protein: CASSLTVRAQNQPQHF. The CDR3 coding sequence is TGTGCCAGCAGCCTGACAGTCCGGGCGCAGAATCAGCCCCAGCATTTT.

This clone was observed many times. V usage is TRBV12-3 or TRBV12-4 and J usage is TRBJ1-3; D remains unclear. The CDR3 covers 14 residues. Deletions cut 3 bases from V and 0 bases from J, with 6 bases between. The DNA of the CDR3 is TGTGCCAGCAGTTTGATCGGCTCTGGAAACACCATATATTTT. It codes for CASSLIGSGNTIYF.

This clone was observed many times. The chain combines TRBV20-1 with TRBJ2-7, with D perhaps matching TRBD1 or TRBD2 (5 bases each). Germline lookup yields CDR1 DFQATT and CDR2 SNEGSKA (reference sequence). Trimming cost V 2 bases and J 3 bases, with 26 bases left between them. The CDR3 loop spans 18 amino acids. CDR3 region: CSARPLGLGTRGLYEQYF. The CDR3 DNA reads TGCAGTGCTAGACCACTTGGCCTTGGTACTAGGGGCCTCTACGAGCAGTACTTC.

This clone was seen ten or more times. This chain uses TRBV4-1 with TRBJ2-2; 7 positions agree with TRBD1. V trimming: 1 base; J trimming: 4 bases; junction bases outside the gene matches: 12. The CDR3 is 18 residues long. Germline assignment: CDR1 MGHRA and CDR2 YSYEKL. The CDR3 DNA is TGCGCCAGCAGCCAAGGATTAGCGACAGGGAGTGCCACCGGGGAGCTGTTTTTT. Its protein product is CASSQGLATGSATGELFF.

The J gene is TRBJ2-7, the V gene TRBV20-1; no firm D call. Germline V gene sequence: CDR1 DFQATT, CDR2 SNEGSKA (reference sequence). The CDR3 is 17 residues long. V was pared by 5 bases and J by 2 bases, with 25 bases between. CDR3 sequence: CSAEALFWVGQAYEQYF. CDR3 DNA: TGCAGTGCTGAGGCCCTTTTCTGGGTCGGGCAGGCCTACGAGCAGTACTTC.

This clone has at least ten counts. This sequence joins TRBV5-4 and TRBJ2-3; D is ambiguous. The germline V and J ends were trimmed by 6 bases and 0 bases, with 11 bases remaining between them. This CDR3 spans 14 amino acids. Germline V gene data show CDR1 as SGHNT and CDR2 as YYREEE (reference sequence). The CDR3 DNA reads as TGTGCCAGCACCTCCTCCCCTAGCACAGATACGCAGTATTTT. It encodes CASTSSPSTDTQYF.

The CDR3 nucleotides are TGCAGTGCTACCCCGGGACTAGCGGGACCTTACGAGCAGTACTTC. Protein sequence: CSATPGLAGPYEQYF. The gene calls are TRBV20-1 and TRBJ2-7, with TRBD2 identical over 13 bases. CDR1 is DFQATT and CDR2 is SNEGSKA in the germline V gene (reference sequence). V shed 4 bases, J shed 4 bases, and the junction held 7 bases outside the gene matches. The CDR3 is 15 amino acids.

Notes on this clone: This specimen includes other DNA sequences encoding the same CDR3. This chain joins TRBV5-6 and TRBJ2-3, with D unclear. The CDR3 has 16 amino acids. Looked up from germline, CDR1 is SGHDT and CDR2 is YYEEEE. Trimming removed 6 bases from V and 5 bases from J, with 22 bases in between. CDR3 sequence reads: CASNTIIVSPRDTQYF. Written as DNA, the CDR3 is TGTGCCAGCAACACCATCATAGTGAGTCCTAGAGATACGCAGTATTTT.

This clone was detected ten times or more. The chain carries TRBV6-1 and TRBJ1-3; D may be TRBD1 (6 bases). Trimming took off 2 bases at V and 0 bases at J, with 14 bases between the two ends. Germline assignment: CDR1 MNHNS and CDR2 SASEGT. The length of the CDR3 is 17 residues. This CDR3 is CASSEKGGGHSGNTIYF. The CDR3 nucleotides are TGTGCCAGCAGTGAAAAGGGGGGGGGACACTCTGGAAACACCATATATTTT.

This clone was counted many times. The chain has TRBV9 and TRBJ2-6, with unresolved D. Per the germline V gene, CDR1 is SGDLS and CDR2 is YYNGEE. V was pared by 3 bases and J by 1 base, with 11 bases between. CDR3 length equals 16 residues. The CDR3, as DNA: TGTGCCAGCAGCGCTTTCCCTTCATCTGGGGCCAACGTCCTGACTTTC. Protein product: CASSAFPSSGANVLTF.

The chain recombines TRBV7-4 with TRBJ2-2; perhaps TRBD2 as D (5 bases). The germline V and J ends were trimmed by 7 bases and 10 bases, with 25 bases remaining between them. The CDR3 length is 16 residues. Germline V gene sequence: CDR1 SGHVT, CDR2 SQSDAQ. CDR3 protein: CASIDKEVGKGVELFF. The CDR3 nucleotides read TGTGCCAGCATTGATAAGGAGGTGGGCAAGGGCGTGGAGCTGTTTTTT.

This clone has ten or more counts. The V and J genes are TRBV20-1 and TRBJ1-6; D is unclear. CDR1 DFQATT and CDR2 SNEGSKA come from the germline V gene (reference sequence). This CDR3 is 13 amino acids long. V shed 6 bases and J shed 7 bases, with 13 bases lying between them. CDR3 nucleotides: TGCAGTGCCCCTAATACGAGGAATTCACCCCTCCACTTT. It translates to CSAPNTRNSPLHF.

Ten or more counts support this clone. The V call is TRBV24-1, the J call TRBJ1-5; tentative D call: TRBD1 (5 bases). The CDR3 loop spans 14 amino acids. Germline CDR1 and CDR2: KGHDR and SFDVKD. Trimming took 6 bases from V and 6 from J, leaving 14 bases between them. CDR3 in DNA: TGTGCCACCAGTACCGGTGGGGCCGGTCAGCCCCAGCATTTT. This codes for CATSTGGAGQPQHF.

This clone was seen repeatedly, ten times or more. The V call is TRBV29-1, the J call TRBJ1-1; no firm D call. Germline V gene sequence: CDR1 SQVTM, CDR2 ANQGSEA. With 1 base removed from V and 1 base from J, the gap between germline ends came to 7 bases. The CDR3 covers 13 residues. CDR3 DNA sequence: TGCAGCGTTGAAGTTGGGAAGAACACTGAAGCTTTCTTT. It yields the protein CSVEVGKNTEAFF.

There are many counts of this clone. The CDR3 DNA is TGTGCCTGGAAGTTCGGGGGGGCCTACGAGCAGTACTTC. Translation gives CAWKFGGAYEQYF. The V call is TRBV30, the J call TRBJ2-7; 8 bases are a match to TRBD2. Trimming cost V 4 bases and J 2 bases; bases outside gene matches: 4. The CDR3 totals 13 residues. Germline CDR1 GTSNPN, CDR2 SVGIG (reference sequence). Full variable domain (outside the CDR3, taken from reference TRBV30 and TRBJ2-7): SQTIHQWPATLVQPVGSPLSLECTVEGTSNPNLYWYRQAAGRGLQLLFYSVGIGQISSEVPQNLSASRPQDRQFILSSKKLLLSDSGFYLCAWKFGGAYEQYFGPGTRLTVT.

In this sample, this clone turned up many times. The rearrangement uses TRBV20-1 and TRBJ1-1; no clear D. This CDR3 has 14 amino acids. CDR1 is DFQATT, CDR2 SNEGSKA, per germline (reference sequence). Trimming took 0 bases from V and 6 from J, leaving 14 bases between them. The CDR3 reads CSARDLFVLPEAFF. The CDR3 nucleotides read TGCAGTGCTAGAGATCTTTTCGTTCTCCCTGAAGCTTTCTTT.

This clone is medium-sized. The chain carries TRBV6-1 and TRBJ1-2, with D unclear. The CDR3 runs to 13 residues. Germline V gene lookup returns CDR1 MNHNS and CDR2 SASEGT. V was cut by 7 bases and J by 4 bases, with 13 bases left in between. CDR3 sequence reads: CASKLGYTYGYTF. DNA for the CDR3: TGTGCCAGCAAGCTAGGTTACACCTATGGCTACACCTTC.

This clone was detected ten times or more. The V and J genes are TRBV5-1 and TRBJ1-6; the match to TRBD1 covers 8 bases. Germline values: CDR1 SGHRS, CDR2 YFSETQ. The CDR3 runs 15 residues. V was pared by 2 bases and J by 7 bases, with 5 bases of the junction left unmatched. CDR3 sequence (DNA): TGCGCCAGCAGCTTTCTAACAGGGGGGAATTCACCCCTCCACTTT. Encoded protein: CASSFLTGGNSPLHF.